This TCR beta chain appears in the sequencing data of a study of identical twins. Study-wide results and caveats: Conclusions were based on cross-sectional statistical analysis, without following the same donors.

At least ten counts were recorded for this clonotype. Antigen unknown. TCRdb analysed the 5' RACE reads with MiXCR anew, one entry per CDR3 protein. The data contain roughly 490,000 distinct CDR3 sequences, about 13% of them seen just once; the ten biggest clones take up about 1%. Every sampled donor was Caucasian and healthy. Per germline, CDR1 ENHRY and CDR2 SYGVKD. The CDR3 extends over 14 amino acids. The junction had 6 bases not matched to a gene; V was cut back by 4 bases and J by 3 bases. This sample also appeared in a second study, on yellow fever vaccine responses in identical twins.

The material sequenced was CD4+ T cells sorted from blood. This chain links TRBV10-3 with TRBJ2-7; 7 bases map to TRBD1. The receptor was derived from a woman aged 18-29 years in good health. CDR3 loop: CAISGQGLVYEQYF. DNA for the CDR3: TGTGCCATCAGTGGACAGGGTCTTGTCTACGAGCAGTACTTC.